This T cell receptor (beta chain) was recovered during a study of identical twins. The CDR3 is made up of 14 amino acids. The germline gives CDR1 MNHEY, CDR2 SVGAGI. The V end was cut by 2 bases, the J end by 5 bases, with 13 bases between. TCRdb called the 5' RACE reads again in MiXCR, with one record for every CDR3 protein. The table lists 650,000 to 750,000 distinct CDR3 sequences, 21% of them singletons. This sample was shared with a second study, whose subject was T cells expressing NK-cell markers.

The V call is TRBV6-5, the J call TRBJ2-7; D might be TRBD1 (6 bases). This clonotype was sampled from a woman under 30 in good health. Input material: PBMCs. The DNA for the CDR3 is TGTGCCAGCAGTTACGCCGGGACACTCAACGAGCAGTACTTC. Amino acid sequence: CASSYAGTLNEQYF.